Listed here is a single TCR beta chain. Its cognate antigen is unknown. These data are taken from a study of T cells in Graves' hyperthyroidism and ophthalmopathy. Study-wide context: At the time of initial diagnosis and before any treatment, peripheral blood was collected. General study results and limits: Most clonotypes expanded in the thyroid (above 0.001) were also present in blood. The model foresaw ophthalmopathy a median 6.5 months prior to onset.

TCR beta CDR3 sequences were amplified from RNA transcripts. In the first-round RT-PCR of the TCR CDR3, the HTBI primer set was used. TCRdb processed the multiplex PCR reads anew with MiXCR; each CDR3 protein has one entry. The sample lists around 570,000 distinct CDR3 sequences, less than 20% seen once, with about half in the top ten. The CDR3 has 16 amino acids. J lost 1 base, V lost 3 bases, and 7 bases had no gene match. The sample consisted of blood. The sequence was obtained from a man aged 40-49 years with Graves' ophthalmopathy. V usage is TRBV12-3 or TRBV12-4 and J usage is TRBJ1-1, with TRBD1 identical over 8 bases. The CDR3 region has the DNA TGTGCCAGCAGTTTGTACAGGGGGGGAGGGAACACTGAAGCTTTCTTT. The encoded protein is CASSLYRGGGNTEAFF.